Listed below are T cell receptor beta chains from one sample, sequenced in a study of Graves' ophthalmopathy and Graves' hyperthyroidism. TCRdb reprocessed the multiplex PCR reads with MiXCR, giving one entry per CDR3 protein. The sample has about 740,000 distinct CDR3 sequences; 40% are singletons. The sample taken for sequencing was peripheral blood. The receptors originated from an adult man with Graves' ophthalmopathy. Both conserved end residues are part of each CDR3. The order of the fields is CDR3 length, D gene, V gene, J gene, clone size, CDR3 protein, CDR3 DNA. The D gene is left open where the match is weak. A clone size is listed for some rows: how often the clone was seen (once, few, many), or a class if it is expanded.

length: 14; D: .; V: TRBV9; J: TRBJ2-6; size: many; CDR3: CASRTDPGANVLTF; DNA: TGTGCCAGTAGAACGGACCCAGGGGCCAACGTCCTGACTTTC
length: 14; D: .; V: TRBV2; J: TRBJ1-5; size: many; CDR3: CASSETNSNQPQHF; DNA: TGTGCCAGCAGTGAGACGAATAGCAATCAGCCCCAGCATTTT
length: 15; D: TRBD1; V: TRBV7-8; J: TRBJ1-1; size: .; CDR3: CASSLEGTGVTEAFF; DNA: TGTGCCAGCAGCTTAGAAGGGACAGGGGTCACTGAAGCTTTCTTT
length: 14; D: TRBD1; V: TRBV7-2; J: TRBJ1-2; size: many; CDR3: CASSALQGADGYTF; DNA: TGTGCCAGCAGCGCGCTCCAGGGGGCTGATGGCTACACCTTC
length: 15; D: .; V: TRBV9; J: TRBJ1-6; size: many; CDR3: CASSRSGGGGSPLHF; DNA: TGTGCCAGCAGCCGTAGCGGGGGAGGGGGTTCACCCCTCCACTTT
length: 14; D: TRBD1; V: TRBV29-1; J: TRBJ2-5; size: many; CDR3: CSSDGPGGSETQYF; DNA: TGCAGTTCTGACGGGCCAGGGGGTTCCGAGACCCAGTACTTC
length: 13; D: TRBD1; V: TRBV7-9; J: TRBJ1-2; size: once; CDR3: CASSRQGWYGYTF; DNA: TGTGCCAGCAGCCGACAGGGATGGTACGGCTACACCTTC
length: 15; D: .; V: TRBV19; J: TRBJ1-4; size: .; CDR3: CASSIPRGLNEKLFF; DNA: TGTGCCAGTAGTATACCAAGGGGCCTAAATGAAAAACTGTTTTTT
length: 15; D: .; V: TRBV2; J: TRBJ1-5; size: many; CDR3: CASSSLDGFNQPQHF; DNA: TGTGCCAGCAGTTCTCTGGACGGGTTCAATCAGCCCCAGCATTTT
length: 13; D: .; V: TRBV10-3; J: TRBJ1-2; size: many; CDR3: CATTAGPDYGYTF; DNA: TGTGCCACCACCGCAGGGCCTGACTATGGCTACACCTTC
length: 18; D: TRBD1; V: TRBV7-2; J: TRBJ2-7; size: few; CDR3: CASSLVGGGTGASYEQYF; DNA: TGTGCCAGCAGCTTAGTGGGTGGTGGGACAGGGGCCTCCTACGAGCAGTACTTC
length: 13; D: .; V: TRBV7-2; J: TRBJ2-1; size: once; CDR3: CASSYPNLEEQFF; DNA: TGTGCCAGCAGCTACCCCAATCTGGAAGAGCAGTTCTTC
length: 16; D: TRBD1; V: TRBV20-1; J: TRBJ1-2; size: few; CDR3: CSARPFGTGVNYGYTF; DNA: TGCAGTGCTAGACCCTTTGGAACAGGGGTTAACTATGGCTACACCTTC
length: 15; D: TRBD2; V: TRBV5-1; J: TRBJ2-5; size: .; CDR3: CASSSSGRGGETQYF; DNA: TGCGCCAGCAGCAGTAGCGGGAGAGGGGGGGAGACCCAGTACTTC
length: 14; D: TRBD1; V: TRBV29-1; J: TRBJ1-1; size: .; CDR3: CSLWTGGANTEAFF; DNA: TGCAGTTTATGGACAGGGGGCGCGAACACTGAAGCTTTCTTT
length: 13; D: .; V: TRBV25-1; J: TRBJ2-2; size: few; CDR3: CASRTGASGELFF; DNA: TGTGCCAGCAGGACAGGAGCTTCCGGGGAGCTGTTTTTT
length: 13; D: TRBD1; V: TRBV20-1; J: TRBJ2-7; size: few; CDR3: CSARNGQGSMDYF; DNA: TGCAGTGCTAGAAATGGACAGGGGAGTATGGATTACTTC
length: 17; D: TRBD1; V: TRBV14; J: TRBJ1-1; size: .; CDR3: CASSQVGTGPIRSEAFF; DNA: TGTGCCAGCAGCCAAGTAGGGACAGGCCCAATCCGCTCTGAAGCTTTCTTT
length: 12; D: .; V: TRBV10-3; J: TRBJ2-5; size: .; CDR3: CAISVSGETQYF; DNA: TGTGCCATCAGTGTCAGTGGAGAGACCCAGTACTTC
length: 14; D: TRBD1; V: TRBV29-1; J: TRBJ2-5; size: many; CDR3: CSVRDRGLQETQYF; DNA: TGCAGCGTACGGGACAGGGGGCTGCAAGAGACCCAGTACTTC